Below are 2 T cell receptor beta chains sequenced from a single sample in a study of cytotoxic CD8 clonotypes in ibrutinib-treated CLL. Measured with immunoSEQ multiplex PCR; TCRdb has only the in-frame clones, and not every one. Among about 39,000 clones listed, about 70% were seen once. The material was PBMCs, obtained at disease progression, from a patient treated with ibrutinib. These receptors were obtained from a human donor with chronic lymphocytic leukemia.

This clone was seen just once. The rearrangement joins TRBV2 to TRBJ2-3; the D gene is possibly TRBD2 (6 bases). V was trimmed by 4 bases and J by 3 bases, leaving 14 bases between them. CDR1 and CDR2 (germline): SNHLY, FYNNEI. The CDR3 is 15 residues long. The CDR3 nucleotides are TGTGCCAGCAGTGTGGCGGGACTCCCAACAGATACGCAGTATTTT. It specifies CASSVAGLPTDTQYF.

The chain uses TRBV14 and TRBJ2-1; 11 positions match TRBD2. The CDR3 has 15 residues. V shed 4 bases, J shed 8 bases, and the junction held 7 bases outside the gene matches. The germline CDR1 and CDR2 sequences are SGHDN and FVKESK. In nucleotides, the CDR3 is TGTGCCAGCAGCCTTTTAGCGGGAGGGTTGGATGAGCAGTTCTTC. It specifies CASSLLAGGLDEQFF.